Below are 17 T cell receptor beta chains sequenced from a single sample in a study of T cell responses to AZD1222 COVID-19 vaccine. The assay was immunoSEQ multiplex PCR, and TCRdb's table has in-frame clones only and misses some. The sample has about 130,000 clones; more than 70% are singletons. Specimen: peripheral blood, collected on day 0 of AZD1222 vaccination. The origin of the receptors is an adult in good health.

This clone was seen a handful of times. This chain joins TRBV9 and TRBJ2-1; D may be TRBD2 (5 bases). Trimming removed 1 base at V and 5 bases at J, with 22 bases between. This CDR3 has 18 residues. CDR1 SGDLS and CDR2 YYNGEE come from the germline V gene. CDR3 amino acids: CASSVWPLWRSLDNEQFF. The CDR3 DNA reads as TGTGCCAGCAGCGTATGGCCCCTCTGGAGGAGCCTCGACAATGAGCAGTTCTTC. Full variable domain (rest looked up from reference TRBV9 and TRBJ2-1): DSGVTQTPKHLITATGQRVTLRCSPRSGDLSVYWYQQSLDQGLQFLIQYYNGEERAKGNILERFSAQQFPDLHSELNLSSLELGDSALYFCASSVWPLWRSLDNEQFFGPGTRLTVL.

This clone was counted once. V gene TRBV5-4 combines with J gene TRBJ1-5; the D gene is possibly TRBD1 (5 bases). The CDR3 contains 13 residues. Germline CDR1 and CDR2: SGHNT and YYREEE (reference sequence). V lost 0 bases to trimming and J lost 7 bases, with 8 bases between them. Here the CDR3 DNA reads TGTGCCAGCAGCTTGGGACAGTACCAGCCCCAGCATTTT. The encoded protein is CASSLGQYQPQHF. The full variable domain, in which reference TRBV5-4 and TRBJ1-5 provide the parts outside the CDR3, is ETGVTQSPTHLIKTRGQQVTLRCSSQSGHNTVSWYQQALGQGPQFIFQYYREEENGRGNFPPRFSGLQFPNYSSELNVNALELDDSALYLCASSLGQYQPQHFGDGTRLSIL.

The chain links TRBV10-2 to TRBJ2-5; the D gene is possibly TRBD1 (5 bases). Trimming cost V 6 bases and J 4 bases, with 21 bases left between them. The CDR3 runs to 16 residues. The V gene's germline CDR1 is WSHSY and CDR2 SAAADI. CDR3: CASRGQGLPLAETQYF. The CDR3 DNA sequence: TGCGCCAGCAGGGGGCAAGGCCTTCCCCTGGCAGAGACCCAGTACTTC.

The chain combines TRBV7-8 with TRBJ1-1; no clear D gene. Germline V gene lookup returns CDR1 SGHVS and CDR2 FQNEAQ. The CDR3 loop spans 13 amino acids. The ends were cut back, 3 bases at V and 10 bases at J, with 15 bases in the middle. The CDR3 is CASSFHIDNGAFF. CDR3 DNA: TGTGCCAGCAGCTTTCATATTGACAACGGAGCTTTCTTT.

V is TRBV7-3 and J is TRBJ1-5, with TRBD1 matching 9 bases. V was clipped by 6 bases and J by 5 bases; unmatched bases: 8. Looked up from germline, CDR1 is SGHTA and CDR2 is FQGTGA. The CDR3 spans 15 residues. The chain's CDR3 is CASRSGTGFDQPQHF. The CDR3 region has the DNA TGTGCCAGCAGGTCCGGGACAGGGTTTGATCAGCCCCAGCATTTT.

This chain connects TRBV7-9 to TRBJ1-5; D may be TRBD1 (5 bases). The CDR3 sequence is 15 residues long. Germline CDR1 and CDR2: SEHNR and FQNEAQ (reference sequence). The V gene lost 7 bases and the J gene lost 0 bases, with 13 bases spanning the gap. The DNA of the CDR3 is TGTGCCAGCACCCTAGGAGGGGATAGCAATCAGCCCCAGCATTTT. Translating it yields CASTLGGDSNQPQHF.

The chain links TRBV7-2 to TRBJ2-4, with 7 bases aligning to TRBD1. This CDR3 has 16 amino acids. With 5 bases clipped from V and 0 bases from J, the junction kept 7 bases outside the gene matches. Germline V gene data show CDR1 as SGHTA and CDR2 as FQGNSA. CDR3 loop: CASSPWTGLAKNIQYF. CDR3 DNA: TGTGCCAGCAGCCCCTGGACAGGACTAGCCAAAAACATTCAGTACTTC.

The chain links TRBV7-2 to TRBJ2-1, with D maybe TRBD2 (7 bases). CDR1 is SGHTA and CDR2 is FQGNSA in the germline V gene. The CDR3 consists of 15 residues. V lost 3 bases, J lost 2 bases, and 11 bases lay in between. The DNA of the CDR3 is TGTGCCAGCAGCTTCACGGGGGGCCCCTACAATGAGCAGTTCTTC. Translated, it gives CASSFTGGPYNEQFF.

V is TRBV5-1 and J is TRBJ2-3; D gene uncertain. Germline V gives CDR1 SGHRS, CDR2 YFSETQ. The CDR3 contains 14 residues. Trimming cost V 6 bases and J 0 bases, with 11 bases left between them. The CDR3 sequence is CASKVGSSTDTQYF. The CDR3 nucleotides read TGCGCCAGCAAGGTCGGATCGAGCACAGATACGCAGTATTTT.

This chain joins TRBV5-6 and TRBJ2-7, with 11 bases that match TRBD2. V trimming: 3 bases; J trimming: 2 bases; junction bases outside the gene matches: 7. Germline V CDR1 and CDR2: SGHDT, YYEEEE. The CDR3 is made up of 16 amino acids. The chain's CDR3 is CASSSSSGRFTYEQYF. The DNA of the CDR3 is TGTGCCAGCAGCTCTTCTAGCGGGAGGTTTACCTACGAGCAGTACTTC.

The CDR3 reads CASSLGRMGGKAFF. The CDR3, as DNA: TGTGCCAGCAGCTTAGGGAGGATGGGAGGGAAAGCTTTCTTT. The chain combines TRBV11-2 with TRBJ1-1; D is unclear. From germline, CDR1 is SGHAT and CDR2 FQNNGV. This CDR3 contains 14 residues. Between the trimmed V and J ends, which lost 1 base and 9 bases, there was a span of 15 bases. The complete variable domain, with remaining parts taken from reference TRBV11-2 and TRBJ1-1, reads EAGVAQSPRYKIIEKRQSVAFWCNPISGHATLYWYQQILGQGPKLLIQFQNNGVVDDSQLPKDRFSAERLKGVDSTLKIQPAKLEDSAVYLCASSLGRMGGKAFFGQGTRLTVV.

The chain uses TRBV6-5 and TRBJ2-1; D tentatively fits TRBD1 or TRBD2 (5 bases each). Per the germline V gene, CDR1 is MNHEY and CDR2 is SVGAGI. CDR3 length equals 15 residues. Trimming stripped 2 bases from V and 3 bases from J, with 11 bases between. CDR3 DNA sequence: TGTGCCAGCAGTTACGGGGACGGTCTCTACAATGAGCAGTTCTTC. Translated: CASSYGDGLYNEQFF.

This chain joins TRBV7-2 and TRBJ2-2; D call uncertain. The CDR3 length is 16 residues. The V end lost 10 bases, the J end lost 4 bases, and 22 bases lay between the germline ends. Germline lookup yields CDR1 SGHTA and CDR2 FQGNSA. This CDR3 reads CATPLIKAEGTGELFF. CDR3 DNA sequence: TGTGCCACCCCATTAATAAAGGCAGAAGGCACCGGGGAGCTGTTTTTT.

This chain joins TRBV10-1 and TRBJ2-2; D is possibly TRBD2 (6 bases). This CDR3 is 14 amino acids long. With 6 bases removed from V and 5 bases from J, the gap between germline ends came to 13 bases. CDR1 is WNHNN, CDR2 SYGVQD, per germline (reference sequence). CDR3 protein: CASSDALATGELFF. CDR3 nucleotide sequence: TGCGCCAGCAGCGACGCCCTAGCGACCGGGGAGCTGTTTTTT.

The gene calls are TRBV28 and TRBJ1-2, with D unclear. Germline assignment: CDR1 MDHEN and CDR2 SYDVKM. The CDR3 extends over 13 amino acids. V was clipped by 6 bases and J by 3 bases, with 11 bases between them. The CDR3 DNA follows: TGTGCCAGCAGATCTGGGGAGGACTATGGCTACACCTTC. Its translation is CASRSGEDYGYTF.

This clone was recorded only once. The rearrangement links TRBV28 to TRBJ1-1; 8 bases are shared with TRBD1. The V gene's germline CDR1 is MDHEN and CDR2 SYDVKM. The J segment lost 6 bases and the V segment lost 5 bases, leaving 11 bases of the junction unmatched. This CDR3 contains 15 residues. This CDR3 is CASSNPGQGNAEAFF. CDR3 bases: TGTGCCAGCAGTAACCCAGGACAGGGCAACGCTGAAGCTTTCTTT.

The chain employs TRBV7-2 and TRBJ2-3; the D is unclear. Trimming pared 0 bases from V and 5 bases from J, leaving 9 bases between. The CDR3 length is 14 residues. The V gene's germline CDR1 is SGHTA and CDR2 FQGNSA. CDR3 amino acids: CASSLARLQDTQYF. DNA for the CDR3: TGTGCCAGCAGCTTAGCGCGCCTCCAAGATACGCAGTATTTT.